The 20 T cell receptor beta chains below come from one sample, sequenced in a study of blood T cell repertoires in COVID-19. Sequencing was performed with immunoSEQ multiplex PCR; in TCRdb, only in-frame clones are kept and a portion is missing. This sample has over 110,000 clones; around three quarters occur once, and the top ten carry around 4%. Material for sequencing was peripheral blood. The receptors stem from a man between 60 and 75 years old with acute or convalescent COVID-19.

The V call is TRBV3-1 (or the pseudogene TRBV3-2), the J call TRBJ1-6, with TRBD1 identical over 8 bases. V shed 3 bases and J 4 bases; nucleotides not matched to a gene: 5. The CDR3 is made up of 16 amino acids. Germline lookup yields CDR1 LGHDT and CDR2 YNNKEL (reference sequence). This chain's CDR3 is CASSHGQGMYNSPLHF. For the CDR3, the DNA is TGTGCCAGCAGCCATGGACAGGGAATGTATAATTCACCCCTCCACTTT.

CDR3 nucleotides: TGCGCCAGCAGCTTGGACGCGACCTACGAGCAGTACTTC. Its protein product is CASSLDATYEQYF. The chain carries TRBV5-1 and TRBJ2-7; D is unresolved. V lost 0 bases and J 2 bases, leaving 6 bases between the germline ends. This CDR3 is built from 13 residues. Germline V gene sequence: CDR1 SGHRS, CDR2 YFSETQ.

The V and J genes are TRBV4-2 and TRBJ1-5; no definite D call. The CDR3 runs 13 residues. Germline V gene data show CDR1 as LGHNA and CDR2 as YNFKEQ. The V end was cut by 0 bases, the J end by 9 bases, with 9 bases between. CDR3 amino acids: CASSQDTEGPQHF. The CDR3 DNA is TGTGCCAGCAGCCAAGATACCGAGGGGCCCCAGCATTTT.

This clone was recorded a few times. The rearrangement uses TRBV7-2 and TRBJ1-3; no reliable D call. CDR3 size: 14 residues. With 6 bases removed from V and 4 bases from J, the gap between germline ends came to 13 bases. Germline lookup yields CDR1 SGHTA and CDR2 FQGNSA. The CDR3 sequence is CASREEGSGNTIYF. Written as DNA, the CDR3 is TGTGCCAGCAGAGAGGAAGGGAGCGGAAACACCATATATTTT.

A remark on this clone: The junction does not match germline at one end; this may be a read error. V is TRBV10-3 and J is TRBJ2-5, with D possibly TRBD2 on 6 matching bases. Germline assignment: CDR1 ENHRY and CDR2 SYGVKD. The CDR3 has 12 residues. The DNA for the CDR3 is TGTGCCATCAGTGAGGGGGAGGTCACCCTAAACTTC. It specifies CAISEGEVTLNF.

The chain joins TRBV5-3 to TRBJ1-2; no clear D gene. TRBV5-3 is classed as an ORF, of uncertain function. Trimming took 2 bases from V and 6 from J, leaving 14 bases between them. The CDR3 sequence is 14 residues long. The CDR3 spells CARSFWGGGNGYTF. The DNA for the CDR3 is TGTGCCAGAAGCTTTTGGGGAGGCGGGAATGGCTACACCTTC.

This clone was counted a single time. The chain employs TRBV7-9 and TRBJ2-7, with 7 nucleotides matching TRBD2. The V and J ends lost 1 base and 3 bases, in that order; junction bases with no gene match: 12. CDR3 size: 17 residues. CDR1 SEHNR and CDR2 FQNEAQ come from the germline V gene (reference sequence). The CDR3 DNA follows: TGTGCCAGCAGCTTAGAGGTTGGGAGGGGCTCCCGCTACGAGCAGTACTTC. Its translation is CASSLEVGRGSRYEQYF.

The genes are TRBV7-2 and TRBJ1-2; tentative D call: TRBD1 (5 bases). V was trimmed by 5 bases and J by 4 bases, leaving 17 bases between them. The CDR3 extends over 15 amino acids. Germline V gene sequence: CDR1 SGHTA, CDR2 FQGNSA. CDR3 nucleotides: TGTGCCAGCAGCCGCCCAGGGCGAACCTCCTATGGCTACACCTTC. Its translation is CASSRPGRTSYGYTF.

This clone has just a few counts. V is TRBV15 and J is TRBJ1-3, with D uncertain. The V end was cut by 5 bases, the J end by 4 bases, with 6 bases between. Per the germline V gene, CDR1 is LNHNV and CDR2 is YYDKDF (reference sequence). The CDR3 extends over 12 amino acids. CDR3 sequence: CATSPGGNTIYF. DNA for the CDR3: TGTGCCACCAGCCCCGGGGGAAACACCATATATTTT.

V and J are TRBV5-4 and TRBJ2-7; TRBD2 matches 13 bases. The CDR3 is 15 residues long. Germline V lookup: CDR1 SGHNT, CDR2 YYREEE (reference sequence). J lost 2 bases, V lost 4 bases, and 3 bases had no gene match. CDR3 sequence (DNA): TGTGCCAGCAGCGCCGGGACTAGCGGGACCTACGAGCAGTACTTC. As protein: CASSAGTSGTYEQYF.

This chain connects TRBV19 to TRBJ1-5; D gene unclear. Trimming took 6 bases from V and 2 from J, leaving 8 bases between them. Looked up from germline, CDR1 is LNHDA and CDR2 is SQIVND (reference sequence). The CDR3 is 13 residues long. The CDR3 nucleotides are TGTGCCAGTAGCCAGGATCGCAATCAGCCCCAGCATTTT. This codes for CASSQDRNQPQHF.

The J gene is TRBJ2-5, the V gene TRBV18; possibly TRBD1 for D (6 bases). This CDR3 spans 13 amino acids. V lost 4 bases to trimming and J lost 1 base, with 7 bases between them. Germline V gene sequence: CDR1 KGHSH, CDR2 LQKENI. In DNA form, the CDR3 reads TGTGCCAGCTCACGGGACACCCAAGAGACCCAGTACTTC. Translated: CASSRDTQETQYF.

The chain is built from TRBV19 and TRBJ1-5, with TRBD1 identical over 9 bases. J was trimmed by 6 bases and V by 4 bases; bases with no gene match: 7. The germline gives CDR1 LNHDA, CDR2 SQIVND (reference sequence). The CDR3 is 15 amino acids. CDR3 in amino acids: CASSTGTGIGQPQHF. The CDR3 bases are TGTGCCAGTAGTACAGGGACAGGGATTGGTCAGCCCCAGCATTTT.

V is TRBV6-5 and J is TRBJ1-1, with D perhaps TRBD1 (5 bases). With 7 bases removed from V and 0 bases from J, the gap between germline ends came to 9 bases. There are 13 residues in the CDR3. Germline lookup yields CDR1 MNHEY and CDR2 SVGAGI. CDR3 sequence: CASTGSMNTEAFF. CDR3 in DNA: TGTGCCAGCACAGGGTCGATGAACACTGAAGCTTTCTTT.

The V gene is TRBV19, the J gene TRBJ1-2, with D possibly being TRBD1 (6 bases). Germline-derived CDR1 and CDR2 are LNHDA and SQIVND (reference sequence). CDR3 length: 14 residues. The V end was cut by 5 bases, the J end by 2 bases, with 12 bases between. The CDR3 DNA is TGTGCCAGTAGTGTTCCAGGGGAGAACTATGGCTACACCTTC. It specifies CASSVPGENYGYTF.

The chain carries TRBV6-5 and TRBJ1-1, with 7 positions matching TRBD1. The CDR3 extends over 16 amino acids. The trim removed 0 bases at V and 5 bases at J, leaving 9 bases unmatched. CDR1 MNHEY and CDR2 SVGAGI come from the germline V gene. CDR3 sequence: CASSYSTGAPGTEAFF. CDR3 in DNA: TGTGCCAGCAGTTACTCTACAGGGGCGCCGGGTACTGAAGCTTTCTTT.

This clone was picked up one time. DNA for the CDR3: TGTGCCAGCAGCTCTCGGGGGGGGTATGGCTACACCTTC. As protein: CASSSRGGYGYTF. V gene TRBV7-2 combines with J gene TRBJ1-2; TRBD1 might be the D (5 bases). CDR3 length equals 13 residues. V lost 4 bases, J lost 5 bases, and 11 bases lay in between. Germline V gives CDR1 SGHTA, CDR2 FQGNSA.

This clone was counted a single time. This sequence joins TRBV28 and TRBJ1-2; 9 bases fit TRBD1. V shed 6 bases and J 3 bases; nucleotides not matched to a gene: 8. The CDR3 has 15 residues. CDR1 and CDR2 from the germline V gene are MDHEN and SYDVKM. The CDR3 spells CASRQVGQGDYGYTF. The CDR3 DNA sequence: TGTGCCAGCAGGCAGGTGGGACAGGGAGACTATGGCTACACCTTC.

This chain uses TRBV21-1 with TRBJ2-5; no DNA check was done on the table's D call, TRBD1. TRBV21-1 is a documented pseudogene. The CDR3 consists of 15 residues. The DNA of the CDR3 is TGTGCCAGCAGCACCGGGACAGGGGTGGGAGAGACCCAGTACTTC. Protein product: CASSTGTGVGETQYF.

The J gene is TRBJ1-2, the V gene TRBV11-2; D unclear. The CDR3 loop spans 15 amino acids. Per germline, CDR1 SGHAT and CDR2 FQNNGV. V lost 5 bases and J 4 bases, leaving 17 bases between the germline ends. The CDR3 DNA is TGTGCCAGCAGCCCGCTGAGAGGGAGGGCCTATGGCTACACCTTC. It translates to CASSPLRGRAYGYTF.